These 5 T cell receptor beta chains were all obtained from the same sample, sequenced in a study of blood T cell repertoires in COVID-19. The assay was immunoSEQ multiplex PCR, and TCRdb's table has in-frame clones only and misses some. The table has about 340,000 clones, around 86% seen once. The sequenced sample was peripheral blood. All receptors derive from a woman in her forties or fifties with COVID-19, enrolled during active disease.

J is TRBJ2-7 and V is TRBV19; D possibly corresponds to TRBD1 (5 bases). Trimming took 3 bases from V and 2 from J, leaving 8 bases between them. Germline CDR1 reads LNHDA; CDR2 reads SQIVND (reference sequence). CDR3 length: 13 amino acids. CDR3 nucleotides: TGTGCCAGTAGTATTACACAGGCCTACGAGCAGTACTTC. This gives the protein CASSITQAYEQYF.

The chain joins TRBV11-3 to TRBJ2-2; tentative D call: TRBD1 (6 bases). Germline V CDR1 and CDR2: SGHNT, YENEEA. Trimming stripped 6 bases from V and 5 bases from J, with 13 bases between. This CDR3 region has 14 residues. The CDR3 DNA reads TGTGCCAGCAGGGCTATTACAGGGACCGGGGAGCTGTTTTTT. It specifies CASRAITGTGELFF.

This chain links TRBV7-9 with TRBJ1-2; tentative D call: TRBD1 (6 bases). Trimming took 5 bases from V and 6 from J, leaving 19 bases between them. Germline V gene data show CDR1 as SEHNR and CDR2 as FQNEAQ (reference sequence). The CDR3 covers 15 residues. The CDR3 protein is CASSPGDILEDGYTF. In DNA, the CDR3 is TGTGCCAGCAGCCCCGGGGACATCCTAGAGGATGGCTACACCTTC.

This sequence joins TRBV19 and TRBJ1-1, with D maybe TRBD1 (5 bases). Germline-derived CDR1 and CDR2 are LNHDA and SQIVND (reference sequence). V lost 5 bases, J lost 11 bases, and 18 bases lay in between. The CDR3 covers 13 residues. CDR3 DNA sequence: TGTGCCAGTAGTGGAAGATCGACCCCAGGGGCTTTCTTT. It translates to CASSGRSTPGAFF.

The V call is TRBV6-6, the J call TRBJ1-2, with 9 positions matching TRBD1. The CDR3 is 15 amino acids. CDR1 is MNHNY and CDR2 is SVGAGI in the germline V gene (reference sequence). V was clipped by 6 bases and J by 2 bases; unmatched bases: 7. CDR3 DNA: TGTGCCAGCAGCAAGGACAGGGGAATAAACTATGGCTACACCTTC. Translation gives CASSKDRGINYGYTF.